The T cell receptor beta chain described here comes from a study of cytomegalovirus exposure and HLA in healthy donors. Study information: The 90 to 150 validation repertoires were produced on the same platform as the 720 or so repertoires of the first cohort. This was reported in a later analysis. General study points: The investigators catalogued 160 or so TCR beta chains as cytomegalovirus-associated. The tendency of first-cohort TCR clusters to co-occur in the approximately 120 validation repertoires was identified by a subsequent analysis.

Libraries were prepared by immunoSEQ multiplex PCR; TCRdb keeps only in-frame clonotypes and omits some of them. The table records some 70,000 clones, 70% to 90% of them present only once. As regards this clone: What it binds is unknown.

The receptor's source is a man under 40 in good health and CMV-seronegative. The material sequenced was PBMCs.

CDR3 in amino acids: CASSQGTSGEQYF. The CDR3 DNA reads TGTGCCAGCAGCCAAGGGACATCTGGGGAGCAGTACTTC. The V call is TRBV4-2, the J call TRBJ2-7; D is perhaps TRBD1 (5 bases). From germline, CDR1 is LGHNA and CDR2 YNFKEQ. The CDR3 length is 13 residues. V dropped 1 base and J dropped 7 bases, with 11 bases sitting between them.